The 29 T cell receptor beta chains given below trace back to one sample, sequenced in a study of memory CD4+ T cells and cytomegalovirus serostatus (dated by TCRdb to the late 2010s). Single viable CD3+CD4+CD8-CD45RO+ cells were sorted as memory CD4+ T cells on a FACSAria II. Libraries were built with the immunoSEQ multiplex PCR assay. What TCRdb holds here is the immuneACCESS table cut down to in-frame rearrangements. Part of the clones is not present; checked against another copy, under half of the missing clones reflect an unresolved V gene, and the others are unexplained. Here the sample has roughly 39,000 clones; over 60% occur a single time. The ten largest clones represent roughly 0.8% of the sample. The sample taken for sequencing was memory CD4+ T cells from blood. The origin of the receptors is an adult in good health and CMV-seronegative.

The rearrangement uses TRBV11-3 and TRBJ1-1; no definite D call. V lost 3 bases to trimming and J lost 5 bases, with 10 bases between them. The CDR3 has 13 amino acids. In germline, CDR1 is SGHNT, CDR2 YENEEA. This CDR3 reads CASSLGEKTEAFF. CDR3 nucleotide sequence: TGTGCCAGCAGCTTGGGCGAGAAAACTGAAGCTTTCTTT. Full variable domain (remainder filled in from reference TRBV11-3 and TRBJ1-1): EAGVVQSPRYKIIEKKQPVAFWCNPISGHNTLYWYLQNLGQGPELLIRYENEEAVDDSQLPKDRFSAERLKGVDSTLKIQPAELGDSAVYLCASSLGEKTEAFFGQGTRLTVV.

This chain uses TRBV18 with TRBJ1-5; D might be TRBD1 (5 bases). Trimming shortened V by 4 bases and J by 1 base, and 11 bases separated the two germline ends. CDR3 size: 15 residues. Germline assignment: CDR1 KGHSH and CDR2 LQKENI. DNA of the CDR3: TGTGCCAGCTCACGAGATCAGGGAAGCAATCAGCCCCAGCATTTT. This encodes CASSRDQGSNQPQHF.

The chain uses TRBV18 and TRBJ1-1; D is perhaps TRBD1 (5 bases). Trimming removed 2 bases from V and 2 bases from J, with 6 bases in between. This CDR3 region has 13 residues. Germline assignment: CDR1 KGHSH and CDR2 LQKENI. The CDR3 loop is CASSPDSNTEAFF. CDR3 nucleotide sequence: TGTGCCAGCTCACCAGACAGTAACACTGAAGCTTTCTTT.

The chain is built from TRBV18 and TRBJ2-3; tentative D call: TRBD2 (6 bases). The germline V gene has CDR1 KGHSH and CDR2 LQKENI. The length of the CDR3 is 17 residues. V was trimmed by 3 bases and J by 1 base, leaving 17 bases between them. The CDR3 spells CASSPVAARIRTDTQYF. CDR3 coding DNA: TGTGCCAGCTCACCGGTAGCGGCCAGAATTCGCACAGATACGCAGTATTTT. Combining the CDR3 with reference TRBV18 and TRBJ2-3 gives the whole variable domain NAGVMQNPRHLVRRRGQEARLRCSPMKGHSHVYWYRQLPEEGLKFMVYLQKENIIDESGMPKERFSAEFPKEGPSILRIQQVVRGDSAAYFCASSPVAARIRTDTQYFGPGTRLTVL.

The chain carries TRBV19 and TRBJ1-5; 8 bases match TRBD1. J gave up 7 bases and V 5 bases, and 7 bases lay outside the gene matches. This CDR3 has 14 amino acids. In germline, CDR1 is LNHDA, CDR2 SQIVND (reference sequence). The CDR3 protein is CASSSDRAGQPQHF. CDR3 nucleotide sequence: TGTGCCAGTAGTTCGGACAGGGCGGGCCAGCCCCAGCATTTT.

This clone is a singleton in its sample. The chain has TRBV2 and TRBJ2-3; 14 bases agree with TRBD2. V lost 6 bases and J lost 7; bases outside the gene matches: 6. Germline-derived CDR1 and CDR2 are SNHLY and FYNNEI. The CDR3 extends over 15 amino acids. In nucleotides, the CDR3 is TGTGCCAGCAGACGGACTAGCGGGGGGTCAAATACGCAGTATTTT. This encodes CASRRTSGGSNTQYF. The full variable domain, completed using reference TRBV2 and TRBJ2-3, is EPEVTQTPSHQVTQMGQEVILRCVPISNHLYFYWYRQILGQKVEFLVSFYNNEISEKSEIFDDQFSVERPDGSNFTLKIRSTKLEDSAMYFCASRRTSGGSNTQYFGPGTRLTVL.

The chain uses TRBV30 and TRBJ2-1; TRBD2 aligns across 8 bases. The trim removed 0 bases at V and 15 bases at J, leaving 10 bases unmatched. The CDR3 is 13 residues long. Germline-derived CDR1 and CDR2 are GTSNPN and SVGIG (reference sequence). The CDR3, as DNA: TGTGCCTGGAGTGTACAAGACGGGGGGGTGAGGTTCTTC. It yields the protein CAWSVQDGGVRFF. The variable domain in full, completed from reference TRBV30 and TRBJ2-1, reads SQTIHQWPATLVQPVGSPLSLECTVEGTSNPNLYWYRQAAGRGLQLLFYSVGIGQISSEVPQNLSASRPQDRQFILSSKKLLLSDSGFYLCAWSVQDGGVRFFGPGTRLTVL.

The chain has TRBV7-2 and TRBJ1-3; no reliable D call. This CDR3 is built from 14 residues. The V gene lost 3 bases and the J gene lost 0 bases, with 6 bases spanning the gap. Germline V gene lookup returns CDR1 SGHTA and CDR2 FQGNSA. DNA for the CDR3: TGTGCCAGCAGCTTCGGGTTCTCTGGAAACACCATATATTTT. It yields the protein CASSFGFSGNTIYF.

This sequence joins TRBV6-1 and TRBJ2-7, with 7 bases aligning to TRBD1. J was trimmed by 11 bases and V by 3 bases; bases with no gene match: 13. Germline V gives CDR1 MNHNS, CDR2 SASEGT. CDR3 length: 14 residues. Here the CDR3 reads CASSDPGQLSGEYF. The DNA of the CDR3 is TGTGCCAGCAGTGATCCGGGACAGCTCTCCGGGGAGTACTTC.

J is TRBJ1-4 and V is TRBV2; no clear D. Germline-derived CDR1 and CDR2 are SNHLY and FYNNEI. V shed 2 bases and J shed 12 bases, with 7 bases lying between them. This CDR3 has 11 amino acids. In DNA form, the CDR3 reads TGTGCCAGCAGTGAATACGAGGAACTGTTTTTT. It is translated as CASSEYEELFF.

The CDR3 loop reads CASSLELGRDTEAFF. The DNA of the CDR3 is TGTGCCAGCAGCTTGGAGTTGGGGCGCGACACTGAAGCTTTCTTT. The J gene is TRBJ1-1, the V gene TRBV5-6, with D possibly being TRBD1 (5 bases). This CDR3 is 15 amino acids long. In germline, CDR1 is SGHDT, CDR2 YYEEEE. V gave up 0 bases and J gave up 3 bases, with 12 bases separating them.

This chain uses TRBV29-1 with TRBJ1-1, with D tentatively TRBD1 (6 bases). V was trimmed by 6 bases and J by 8 bases, leaving 19 bases between them. The CDR3 has 13 amino acids. Germline values: CDR1 SQVTM, CDR2 ANQGSEA. CDR3 amino acids: CSVYSLAGAEAFF. As DNA, the CDR3 is TGCAGCGTGTATTCCTTGGCAGGGGCCGAAGCTTTCTTT.

The chain carries TRBV7-6 and TRBJ2-1; no reliable D call. V lost 3 bases to trimming and J lost 0 bases, with 9 bases between them. The germline CDR1 and CDR2 sequences are SGHVS and FNYEAQ. There are 15 residues in the CDR3. The CDR3, as DNA: TGTGCCAGCAGCTTCTCGGCCCGCTCCTACAATGAGCAGTTCTTC. It yields the protein CASSFSARSYNEQFF.

V and J are TRBV5-1 and TRBJ1-1; no reliable D call. CDR1 and CDR2 from the germline V gene are SGHRS and YFSETQ. Trimming pared 0 bases from V and 8 bases from J, leaving 11 bases between. The CDR3 sequence is 13 residues long. The CDR3 loop reads CASSLEPLREAFF. CDR3 nucleotide sequence: TGCGCCAGCAGCTTGGAACCGTTAAGAGAAGCTTTCTTT.

The table lists this clone with a few counts. V is TRBV10-3 and J is TRBJ1-1; 7 nucleotides line up with TRBD1. With V trimmed by 8 bases and J by 11 bases, 5 bases remained unmatched. This CDR3 has 10 residues. Germline lookup yields CDR1 ENHRY and CDR2 SYGVKD. CDR3 nucleotides: TGTGCCATCGGGACAGACTGGGCTTTCTTT. Its protein is CAIGTDWAFF.

The CDR3 coding sequence is TGTGCCAGCAGCCCATGGCAGGGGCGAGAAACTGAAGCTTTCTTT. Residues: CASSPWQGRETEAFF. The chain links TRBV7-7 to TRBJ1-1, with D perhaps TRBD1 (6 bases). CDR3 size: 15 residues. V was pared by 5 bases and J by 5 bases, with 18 bases between. Germline V gives CDR1 SSHAT, CDR2 FNYEAQ (reference sequence).

The chain recombines TRBV7-2 with TRBJ1-1, with TRBD1 as a possible D gene (6 bases). This CDR3 is built from 15 residues. Looked up from germline, CDR1 is SGHTA and CDR2 is FQGNSA. V was pared by 0 bases and J by 6 bases, with 14 bases between. The DNA for the CDR3 is TGTGCCAGCAGCTTAGCCTCCGGGGGCTCATCTGAAGCTTTCTTT. Translation gives CASSLASGGSSEAFF.

Remarks on this clone: This CDR3 is also generated by other DNA sequences in the sample. The V and J genes are TRBV5-1 and TRBJ2-7, with no clear D. Trimming took 4 bases from V and 1 from J, leaving 6 bases between them. The germline V gene has CDR1 SGHRS and CDR2 YFSETQ. The length of the CDR3 is 12 residues. The CDR3 reads CASSPSSYEQYF. The CDR3 nucleotides are TGCGCCAGCAGCCCGTCATCCTACGAGCAGTACTTC.

This chain connects TRBV6-4 to TRBJ2-1; 15 nucleotides match TRBD2. The CDR3 covers 16 residues. Germline V gives CDR1 MRHNA, CDR2 SNTAGT. V shed 4 bases, J shed 3 bases, and the junction held 1 base outside the gene matches. This CDR3 is CASSGTSGGGYNEQFF. DNA of the CDR3: TGTGCCAGCAGTGGGACTAGCGGGGGGGGCTACAATGAGCAGTTCTTC.

Notes on this clone: The germline gene is not matched at one end of the junction; a read error may be the cause. The CDR3 reads CASSLGGSSWETQYF. The DNA of the CDR3 is TGTGCTAGCAGCTTAGGGGGCTCAAGCTGGGAGACCCAGTACTTC. The chain links TRBV7-7 to TRBJ2-5; 7 positions match TRBD1. This CDR3 contains 15 residues. Germline assignment: CDR1 SSHAT and CDR2 FNYEAQ (reference sequence).

Turning to this clone: An end of the junction differs from the germline gene, which may be a read error. V gene TRBV7-9 combines with J gene TRBJ2-1; a possible D gene is TRBD2 (6 bases). The CDR3 is 13 amino acids. Germline CDR1 and CDR2: SEHNR and FQNEAQ (reference sequence). The CDR3 reads CASSLVGRDGAVF. Here the CDR3 DNA reads TGTGCCAGCAGCTTAGTAGGGCGGGACGGGGCGGTCTTC.

The V call is TRBV2, the J call TRBJ2-2; D is perhaps TRBD1 (6 bases). The CDR3 runs 15 residues. From germline, CDR1 is SNHLY and CDR2 FYNNEI. Trimming left V 7 bases short and J 0 bases short, with 12 bases between. The CDR3 here is CASNWGHTNTGELFF. The CDR3 coding sequence is TGTGCCAGCAACTGGGGACATACGAACACCGGGGAGCTGTTTTTT. The complete variable domain, with remaining parts taken from reference TRBV2 and TRBJ2-2, reads EPEVTQTPSHQVTQMGQEVILRCVPISNHLYFYWYRQILGQKVEFLVSFYNNEISEKSEIFDDQFSVERPDGSNFTLKIRSTKLEDSAMYFCASNWGHTNTGELFFGEGSRLTVL.

DNA for the CDR3: TGTGCCAGCAGTTCTACGACAGGGCGCGAAAAACTGTTTTTT. As protein: CASSSTTGREKLFF. The V call is TRBV27, the J call TRBJ1-4, with TRBD1 matching over 7 bases. J was trimmed by 8 bases and V by 4 bases; bases with no gene match: 7. Germline CDR1 is MNHEY and CDR2 is SMNVEV (reference sequence). This CDR3 is built from 14 residues.

The J gene is TRBJ1-5, the V gene TRBV19; D gene uncertain. Germline lookup yields CDR1 LNHDA and CDR2 SQIVND (reference sequence). Trimming left V 4 bases short and J 0 bases short, with 10 bases between. This CDR3 comprises 15 residues. CDR3 nucleotide sequence: TGTGCCAGTAGTACGGGGAGTTATAGCAATCAGCCCCAGCATTTT. Translating gives CASSTGSYSNQPQHF.

This clone was seen only once. This chain's CDR3 is CASSVKQGAAYGYTF. CDR3 DNA: TGTGCCAGCAGTGTAAAACAGGGGGCAGCCTATGGCTACACCTTC. V gene TRBV6-1 combines with J gene TRBJ1-2, with 9 nucleotides matching TRBD1. V shed 4 bases and J 4 bases; nucleotides not matched to a gene: 7. The CDR3 runs to 15 residues. Germline CDR1 MNHNS, CDR2 SASEGT.

The chain employs TRBV9 and TRBJ2-2; the match to TRBD1 covers 9 bases. The germline CDR1 and CDR2 sequences are SGDLS and YYNGEE. The trim removed 0 bases at V and 7 bases at J, leaving 4 bases unmatched. The CDR3 length is 15 residues. The CDR3 region is CASSVVMDRGGELFF. The CDR3 region has the DNA TGTGCCAGCAGCGTAGTAATGGACAGGGGCGGGGAGCTGTTTTTT.

This clone showed up just once. V is TRBV25-1 and J is TRBJ1-6; tentatively, D is TRBD1 (6 bases). CDR1 and CDR2 from the germline V gene are MGHDK and SYGVNS. The CDR3 has 15 amino acids. V lost 3 bases, J lost 9 bases, and 15 bases lay in between. In DNA form, the CDR3 reads TGTGCCAGCAGTGACGCGAGGGGGATCGGTTCACCCCTCCACTTT. Its protein is CASSDARGIGSPLHF.

The chain joins TRBV7-9 to TRBJ2-7, with 11 positions matching TRBD1. There are 14 residues in the CDR3. Germline-derived CDR1 and CDR2 are SEHNR and FQNEAQ (reference sequence). After removal of 3 bases from V and 5 bases from J, the junction contained 3 bases not matched to a gene. This CDR3 is CASSFRDRGNEQYF. The DNA of the CDR3 is TGTGCCAGCAGCTTCCGGGACAGGGGGAACGAGCAGTACTTC.

The chain links TRBV15 to TRBJ1-2; D remains unclear. Germline V gene lookup returns CDR1 LNHNV and CDR2 YYDKDF (reference sequence). V was shortened by 0 bases and J by 5 bases, with 4 bases between the two germline ends. The CDR3 is 12 amino acids. CDR3 sequence: CATSRDFYGYTF. Written as DNA, the CDR3 is TGTGCCACCAGCAGAGATTTTTATGGCTACACCTTC.